A selection of T cell receptor beta chains follows, all from one sample in a study of T cell changes during pregnancy in multiple sclerosis. Generated by immunoSEQ multiplex PCR, the TCRdb table keeps only in-frame clones and is missing some. Found here are some 60,000 clones, roughly nine tenths of them singletons; the top ten hold about 2.9%. The sequenced sample was peripheral blood, obtained in the third trimester of pregnancy. The receptors shown here come from a female donor in good health, enrolled as a control in a pregnancy study. CDR3s include the opening cysteine and the closing phenylalanine or tryptophan. Each record gives: V gene, D gene, J gene, clone size, CDR3 protein, CDR3 DNA. A D gene is named only where the DNA matches it firmly. Clone size appears in some rows only: once, few, many, or a class for an expanded clone.

V gene: TRBV19; D gene: -; J gene: TRBJ1-2; clone size: -; CDR3 protein: CASKPHREVYGYTF; CDR3 DNA: TGTGCCAGTAAGCCCCACCGTGAGGTCTATGGCTACACCTTC
V gene: TRBV4-1; D gene: TRBD2; J gene: TRBJ2-5; clone size: -; CDR3 protein: CASSRLLAGLETQYF; CDR3 DNA: TGCGCCAGCAGCCGACTACTAGCGGGATTGGAGACCCAGTACTTC
V gene: TRBV4-1; D gene: TRBD1; J gene: TRBJ2-1; clone size: -; CDR3 protein: CASSQAGQGSYNEQFF; CDR3 DNA: TGCGCCAGCAGCCAAGCGGGACAGGGGTCCTACAATGAGCAGTTCTTC
V gene: TRBV11-3; D gene: TRBD1; J gene: TRBJ2-7; clone size: -; CDR3 protein: CASSPPQGQGAYEQYF; CDR3 DNA: TGTGCCAGCAGCCCACCCCAGGGACAGGGGGCCTACGAGCAGTACTTC
V gene: TRBV28; D gene: -; J gene: TRBJ2-1; clone size: -; CDR3 protein: CASSSIRAFGSNEQFF; CDR3 DNA: TGTGCCAGCAGTTCGATCAGGGCATTCGGGAGCAATGAGCAGTTCTTC
V gene: TRBV7-9; D gene: -; J gene: TRBJ2-7; clone size: -; CDR3 protein: CASSSVRGNYEQYF; CDR3 DNA: TGTGCCAGCAGTTCCGTAAGGGGCAACTACGAGCAGTACTTC
V gene: TRBV29-1; D gene: -; J gene: TRBJ2-2; clone size: -; CDR3 protein: CSVVEGTGELFF; CDR3 DNA: TGCAGCGTTGTGGAGGGGACCGGGGAGCTGTTTTTT
V gene: TRBV12-5; D gene: -; J gene: TRBJ1-2; clone size: -; CDR3 protein: CASGLNGGRVNYGYTF; CDR3 DNA: TGTGCTAGTGGTCTGAATGGGGGCCGGGTTAACTATGGCTACACCTTC
V gene: TRBV6-6; D gene: -; J gene: TRBJ1-5; clone size: -; CDR3 protein: CASSYGEVNQPQHF; CDR3 DNA: TGTGCCAGCAGTTACGGGGAGGTCAATCAGCCCCAGCATTTT
V gene: TRBV7-9; D gene: TRBD1; J gene: TRBJ2-5; clone size: -; CDR3 protein: CASSARDRGVPSQETQYF; CDR3 DNA: TGTGCCAGCAGCGCCCGGGACAGGGGGGTCCCGTCTCAAGAGACCCAGTACTTC
V gene: TRBV28; D gene: TRBD1; J gene: TRBJ2-7; clone size: once; CDR3 protein: CASSPPRDRDHEQYF; CDR3 DNA: TGTGCCAGCAGTCCCCCCCGGGACAGGGACCACGAGCAGTACTTC
V gene: TRBV6-6; D gene: -; J gene: TRBJ2-7; clone size: once; CDR3 protein: CATQRGINYEQYF; CDR3 DNA: TGTGCCACCCAAAGGGGGATTAATTACGAGCAGTACTTC
V gene: TRBV18; D gene: TRBD1; J gene: TRBJ2-1; clone size: -; CDR3 protein: CASSPRTGVDYNEQFF; CDR3 DNA: TGTGCCAGCTCCCCGCGGACAGGGGTAGATTACAATGAGCAGTTCTTC
V gene: TRBV4-1; D gene: -; J gene: TRBJ1-2; clone size: -; CDR3 protein: CASSQDKRQLLLYGYTF; CDR3 DNA: TGCGCCAGCAGCCAAGATAAACGACAGCTCCTTCTCTATGGCTACACCTTC
V gene: TRBV4-2; D gene: TRBD2; J gene: TRBJ2-1; clone size: once; CDR3 protein: CASSQETSGGSYNEQFF; CDR3 DNA: TGTGCCAGCAGCCAAGAAACTAGCGGGGGTTCCTACAATGAGCAGTTCTTC
V gene: TRBV10-2; D gene: -; J gene: TRBJ1-4; clone size: -; CDR3 protein: CASSDGPPNEKLFF; CDR3 DNA: TGCGCCAGCAGTGATGGGCCCCCTAATGAAAAACTGTTTTTT
V gene: TRBV2; D gene: -; J gene: TRBJ2-3; clone size: -; CDR3 protein: CASNKAVGSAQYF; CDR3 DNA: TGTGCCAGCAACAAGGCTGTGGGGAGTGCGCAGTATTTT
V gene: TRBV2; D gene: -; J gene: TRBJ1-5; clone size: -; CDR3 protein: CASSGAYAGQPQHF; CDR3 DNA: TGTGCCAGCAGTGGAGCGTATGCGGGGCAGCCCCAGCATTTT
V gene: TRBV5-4; D gene: TRBD1; J gene: TRBJ2-5; clone size: -; CDR3 protein: CASSSRDRGPETQYF; CDR3 DNA: TGTGCCAGCAGCTCCCGGGACAGGGGCCCAGAGACCCAGTACTTC
V gene: TRBV7-2; D gene: -; J gene: TRBJ1-2; clone size: -; CDR3 protein: CASSLKPDRNYGYTF; CDR3 DNA: TGTGCCAGCAGCCTTAAGCCCGACAGGAACTATGGCTACACCTTC
V gene: TRBV7-2; D gene: -; J gene: TRBJ1-5; clone size: few; CDR3 protein: CASSLAQQNQPQHF; CDR3 DNA: TGTGCCAGCAGCTTGGCACAGCAGAATCAGCCCCAGCATTTT
V gene: TRBV5-4; D gene: TRBD1; J gene: TRBJ2-1; clone size: -; CDR3 protein: CASSPPRQGADEQFF; CDR3 DNA: TGTGCCAGCAGCCCACCCCGACAGGGGGCCGATGAGCAGTTCTTC
V gene: TRBV13; D gene: TRBD1; J gene: TRBJ1-1; clone size: few; CDR3 protein: CASSYPDRGFGTEAFF; CDR3 DNA: TGTGCCAGCAGTTACCCGGACAGGGGGTTTGGGACTGAAGCTTTCTTT
V gene: TRBV2; D gene: TRBD1; J gene: TRBJ1-1; clone size: -; CDR3 protein: CASSRGGTGGTEAFF; CDR3 DNA: TGTGCCAGCAGTAGAGGGGGGACAGGGGGCACTGAAGCTTTCTTT
V gene: TRBV13; D gene: TRBD1; J gene: TRBJ1-1; clone size: -; CDR3 protein: CASSFRGRVEAFF; CDR3 DNA: TGTGCCAGCAGCTTCAGGGGGCGGGTTGAAGCTTTCTTT
V gene: TRBV5-6; D gene: -; J gene: TRBJ1-5; clone size: -; CDR3 protein: CASSLTGRQPQHF; CDR3 DNA: TGTGCCAGCAGCTTGACAGGGCGGCAGCCCCAGCATTTT
V gene: TRBV6-5; D gene: -; J gene: TRBJ1-6; clone size: -; CDR3 protein: CATLSAGMRSPLHF; CDR3 DNA: TGTGCCACCCTGTCGGCAGGGATGAGGTCACCCCTCCACTTT
V gene: TRBV18; D gene: -; J gene: TRBJ2-5; clone size: -; CDR3 protein: CASSPGRVQETQYF; CDR3 DNA: TGTGCCAGCTCACCTGGCAGGGTCCAAGAGACCCAGTACTTC
V gene: TRBV11-2; D gene: -; J gene: TRBJ1-2; clone size: -; CDR3 protein: CASSLGEGGCTF; CDR3 DNA: TGTGCCAGCAGCCTCGGGGAGGGGGGGTGCACCTTC
V gene: TRBV9; D gene: TRBD2; J gene: TRBJ2-2; clone size: -; CDR3 protein: CASSRRGSGNTGELFF; CDR3 DNA: TGTGCCAGCAGCAGGAGAGGTAGCGGGAATACCGGGGAGCTGTTTTTT
V gene: TRBV19; D gene: TRBD1; J gene: TRBJ1-2; clone size: -; CDR3 protein: CASSSRQGANYGYTF; CDR3 DNA: TGTGCCAGTAGTTCCCGACAGGGGGCTAACTATGGCTACACCTTC
V gene: TRBV10-3; D gene: TRBD1; J gene: TRBJ1-1; clone size: -; CDR3 protein: CAMAGTGGLAFF; CDR3 DNA: TGTGCCATGGCCGGGACAGGGGGTCTAGCTTTCTTT
V gene: TRBV6-5; D gene: -; J gene: TRBJ1-1; clone size: -; CDR3 protein: CASSYSLGAANTEAFF; CDR3 DNA: TGTGCCAGCAGTTACTCGCTGGGGGCGGCGAACACTGAAGCTTTCTTT
V gene: TRBV5-1; D gene: -; J gene: TRBJ2-3; clone size: -; CDR3 protein: CASRASSTDTQYF; CDR3 DNA: TGCGCCAGCAGGGCCTCTAGCACAGATACGCAGTATTTT
V gene: TRBV7-2; D gene: TRBD1; J gene: TRBJ2-1; clone size: -; CDR3 protein: CASSWGQPGRNEQFF; CDR3 DNA: TGTGCCAGCAGCTGGGGACAGCCAGGTAGGAATGAGCAGTTCTTC
V gene: TRBV7-6; D gene: TRBD2; J gene: TRBJ2-5; clone size: -; CDR3 protein: CASSLASGTQETQYF; CDR3 DNA: TGTGCCAGCAGCCTTGCGAGCGGGACCCAAGAGACCCAGTACTTC
V gene: TRBV10-3; D gene: -; J gene: TRBJ1-5; clone size: -; CDR3 protein: CAIRDINQPQHF; CDR3 DNA: TGTGCCATCAGGGACATCAATCAGCCCCAGCATTTT
V gene: TRBV18; D gene: -; J gene: TRBJ2-1; clone size: -; CDR3 protein: CASSPMGTANNEQFF; CDR3 DNA: TGTGCCAGCTCACCAATGGGTACAGCTAACAATGAGCAGTTCTTC
V gene: TRBV18; D gene: -; J gene: TRBJ1-1; clone size: -; CDR3 protein: CASSSDQQGRTEAFF; CDR3 DNA: TGTGCCAGCTCATCGGACCAACAGGGTCGAACTGAAGCTTTCTTT
V gene: TRBV5-1; D gene: TRBD2; J gene: TRBJ2-3; clone size: -; CDR3 protein: CASSSTSGGAGDTQYF; CDR3 DNA: TGCGCCAGCAGCTCGACTAGCGGGGGGGCAGGGGATACGCAGTATTTT
V gene: TRBV19; D gene: -; J gene: TRBJ1-5; clone size: -; CDR3 protein: CASSGQGGQPQHF; CDR3 DNA: TGTGCCAGTAGCGGCCAGGGAGGTCAGCCCCAGCATTTT
V gene: TRBV29-1; D gene: TRBD2; J gene: TRBJ2-3; clone size: -; CDR3 protein: CSVEGASGGLYTDTQYF; CDR3 DNA: TGCAGCGTTGAAGGAGCTAGCGGGGGGTTATACACAGATACGCAGTATTTT
V gene: TRBV12-5; D gene: TRBD1; J gene: TRBJ1-1; clone size: few; CDR3 protein: CASWTGGNTEAFF; CDR3 DNA: TGTGCTAGTTGGACAGGGGGGAACACTGAAGCTTTCTTT
V gene: TRBV19; D gene: TRBD2; J gene: TRBJ2-5; clone size: -; CDR3 protein: CASSIVLAGEGETQYF; CDR3 DNA: TGTGCCAGTAGTATAGTACTAGCGGGAGAGGGGGAGACCCAGTACTTC
V gene: TRBV10-2; D gene: -; J gene: TRBJ1-5; clone size: -; CDR3 protein: CASSESAGEYQPQHF; CDR3 DNA: TGCGCCAGCAGTGAGTCGGCAGGGGAATATCAGCCCCAGCATTTT
V gene: TRBV7-9; D gene: -; J gene: TRBJ2-1; clone size: -; CDR3 protein: CASSLARLNEQFF; CDR3 DNA: TGTGCCAGCAGCTTAGCGAGGCTAAATGAGCAGTTCTTC
V gene: TRBV6-5; D gene: -; J gene: TRBJ2-1; clone size: -; CDR3 protein: CASSYGGGAYNEQFF; CDR3 DNA: TGTGCCAGCAGTTACGGCGGGGGCGCATACAATGAGCAGTTCTTC
V gene: TRBV18; D gene: -; J gene: TRBJ1-4; clone size: -; CDR3 protein: CASSPEREKLFF; CDR3 DNA: TGTGCCAGCTCCCCAGAGAGGGAAAAACTGTTTTTT
V gene: TRBV7-9; D gene: -; J gene: TRBJ2-4; clone size: -; CDR3 protein: CASSLGIGVAKNIQYF; CDR3 DNA: TGTGCCAGCAGCTTAGGTATCGGAGTAGCCAAAAACATTCAGTACTTC
V gene: TRBV6-5; D gene: -; J gene: TRBJ1-1; clone size: -; CDR3 protein: CASRWPGRGSTEAFF; CDR3 DNA: TGTGCCAGCAGATGGCCGGGGCGGGGAAGCACTGAAGCTTTCTTT
V gene: TRBV14; D gene: TRBD1; J gene: TRBJ1-6; clone size: -; CDR3 protein: CASSQGQGANSPLHF; CDR3 DNA: TGTGCCAGCAGCCAAGGACAGGGGGCAAATTCACCCCTCCACTTT
V gene: TRBV5-5; D gene: -; J gene: TRBJ2-1; clone size: -; CDR3 protein: CASSLFTGNDNEQFF; CDR3 DNA: TGTGCCAGCAGCTTGTTCACAGGGAATGACAATGAGCAGTTCTTC
V gene: TRBV27; D gene: TRBD2; J gene: TRBJ2-7; clone size: -; CDR3 protein: CASRPGGQLYEQYF; CDR3 DNA: TGTGCCAGCAGACCGGGAGGACAACTCTACGAGCAGTACTTC
V gene: TRBV5-5; D gene: -; J gene: TRBJ1-4; clone size: -; CDR3 protein: CASSWRQRNEKLFF; CDR3 DNA: TGTGCCAGCAGCTGGAGACAGAGAAATGAAAAACTGTTTTTT
V gene: TRBV19; D gene: -; J gene: TRBJ1-5; clone size: -; CDR3 protein: CASSIGAGDVPQPQHF; CDR3 DNA: TGTGCCAGTAGTATTGGGGCAGGGGATGTTCCTCAGCCCCAGCATTTT
V gene: TRBV4-2; D gene: TRBD1; J gene: TRBJ1-1; clone size: -; CDR3 protein: CASSQVKGDRAGNTEAFF; CDR3 DNA: TGTGCCAGCAGCCAAGTAAAAGGGGACAGGGCGGGAAACACTGAAGCTTTCTTT
V gene: TRBV5-1; D gene: TRBD2; J gene: TRBJ2-5; clone size: -; CDR3 protein: CASSLEGGRAGETQYF; CDR3 DNA: TGCGCCAGCAGCTTGGAGGGCGGGAGGGCCGGGGAGACCCAGTACTTC